This T cell receptor (beta chain) appears in the sequencing data of a study of OX40 agonist ivuxolimab in advanced cancers. Turning to the study itself: Three patients responded partially, comprising one with hepatocellular carcinoma and two with cutaneous melanoma. Study findings and constraints: At 0.1 to 3.0 mg/kg and by week 6, CD4+ and CD8+ T cells in the blood had expanded clonally. No determination was made of the antigen specificity of the expanded peripheral T cells.

Only in-frame clones appear in the TCRdb table, and some are missing; sequencing was by immunoSEQ multiplex PCR. Of 35,000 to 50,000 clones listed, 65% to 85% are singletons. The V end lost 1 base, the J end lost 6 bases, and 13 bases lay between the germline ends. The CDR3 is made up of 14 amino acids. Germline lookup yields CDR1 SGHVS and CDR2 FNYEAQ. As regards this clone: The antigen is not known.

The specimen comprised CD4+ or CD8+ T cells sorted from blood, sampled in a trial of the OX40 agonist ivuxolimab. The TCR sequence derives from an adult with an advanced solid tumor such as melanoma, head and neck, liver or kidney cancer. The rearrangement uses TRBV7-6 and TRBJ2-7; tentative D call: TRBD2 (5 bases). CDR3 amino acids: CASSLGGSGFEQYF. CDR3 nucleotide sequence: TGTGCCAGCAGCTTAGGGGGTTCGGGGTTCGAGCAGTACTTC.